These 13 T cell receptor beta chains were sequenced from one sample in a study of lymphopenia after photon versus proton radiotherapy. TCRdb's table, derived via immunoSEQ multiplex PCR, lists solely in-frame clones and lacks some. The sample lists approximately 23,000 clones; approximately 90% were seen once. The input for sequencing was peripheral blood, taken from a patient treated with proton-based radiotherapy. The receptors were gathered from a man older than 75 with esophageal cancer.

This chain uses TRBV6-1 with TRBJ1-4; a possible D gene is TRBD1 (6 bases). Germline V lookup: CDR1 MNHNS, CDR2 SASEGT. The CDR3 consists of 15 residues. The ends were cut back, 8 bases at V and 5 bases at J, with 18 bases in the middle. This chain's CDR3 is CASSRPPGANEKLFF. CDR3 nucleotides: TGTGCCAGCTCACGCCCCCCAGGGGCCAATGAAAAACTGTTTTTT.

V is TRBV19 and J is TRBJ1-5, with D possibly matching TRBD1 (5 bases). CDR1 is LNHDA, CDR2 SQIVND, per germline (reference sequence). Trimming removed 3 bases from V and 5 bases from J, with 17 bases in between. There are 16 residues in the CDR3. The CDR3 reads CASSISADMRYQPQHF. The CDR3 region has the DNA TGTGCCAGTAGTATTAGCGCGGACATGAGATATCAGCCCCAGCATTTT.

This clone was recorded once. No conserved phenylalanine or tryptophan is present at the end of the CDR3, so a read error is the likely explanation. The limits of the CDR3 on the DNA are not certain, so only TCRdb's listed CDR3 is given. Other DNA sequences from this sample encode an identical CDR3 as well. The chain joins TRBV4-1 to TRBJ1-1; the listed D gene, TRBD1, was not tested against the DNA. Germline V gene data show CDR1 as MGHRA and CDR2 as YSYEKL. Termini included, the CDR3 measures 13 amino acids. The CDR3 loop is CASSQERFRDVTV.

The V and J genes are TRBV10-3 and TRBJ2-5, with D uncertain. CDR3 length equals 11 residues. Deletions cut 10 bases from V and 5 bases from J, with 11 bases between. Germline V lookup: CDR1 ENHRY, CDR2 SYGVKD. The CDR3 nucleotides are TGTGCCACGGCGGCCCGGGAGACCCAGTACTTC. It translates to CATAARETQYF.

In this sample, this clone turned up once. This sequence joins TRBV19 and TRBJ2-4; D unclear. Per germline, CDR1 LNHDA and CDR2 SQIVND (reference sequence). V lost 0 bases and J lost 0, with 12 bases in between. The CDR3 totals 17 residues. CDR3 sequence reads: CASSIDPALQAKNIQYF. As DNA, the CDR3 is TGTGCCAGTAGTATAGATCCTGCCCTCCAAGCCAAAAACATTCAGTACTTC.

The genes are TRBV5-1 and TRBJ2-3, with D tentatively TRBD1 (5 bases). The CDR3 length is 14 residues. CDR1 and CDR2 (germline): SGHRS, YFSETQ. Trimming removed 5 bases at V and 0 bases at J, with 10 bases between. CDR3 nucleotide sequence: TGCGCCAGCAGACAGGTGGCTAGCACAGATACGCAGTATTTT. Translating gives CASRQVASTDTQYF. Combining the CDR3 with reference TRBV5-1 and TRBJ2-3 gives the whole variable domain KAGVTQTPRYLIKTRGQQVTLSCSPISGHRSVSWYQQTPGQGLQFLFEYFSETQRNKGNFPGRFSGRQFSNSRSEMNVSTLELGDSALYLCASRQVASTDTQYFGPGTRLTVL.

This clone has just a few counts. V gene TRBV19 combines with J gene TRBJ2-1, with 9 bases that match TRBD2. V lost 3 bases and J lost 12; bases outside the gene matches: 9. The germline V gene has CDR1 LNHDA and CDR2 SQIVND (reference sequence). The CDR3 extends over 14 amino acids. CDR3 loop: CASSILAGRPGQFF. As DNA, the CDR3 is TGTGCCAGTAGTATTCTAGCGGGACGGCCGGGGCAGTTCTTC.

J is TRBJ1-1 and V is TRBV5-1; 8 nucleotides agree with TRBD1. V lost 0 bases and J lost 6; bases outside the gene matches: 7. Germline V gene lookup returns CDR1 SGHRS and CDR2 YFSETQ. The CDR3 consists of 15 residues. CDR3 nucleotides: TGCGCCAGCAGCTTGGGGCCTCAGACAGGGGCTGAAGCTTTCTTT. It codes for CASSLGPQTGAEAFF.

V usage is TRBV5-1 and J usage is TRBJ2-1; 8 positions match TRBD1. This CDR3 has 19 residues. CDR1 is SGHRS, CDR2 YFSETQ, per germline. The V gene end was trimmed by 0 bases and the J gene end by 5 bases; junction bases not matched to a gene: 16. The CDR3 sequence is CASSLGQGMARDRDNEQFF. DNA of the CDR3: TGCGCCAGCAGCTTGGGACAGGGGATGGCCCGGGACCGAGACAATGAGCAGTTCTTC.

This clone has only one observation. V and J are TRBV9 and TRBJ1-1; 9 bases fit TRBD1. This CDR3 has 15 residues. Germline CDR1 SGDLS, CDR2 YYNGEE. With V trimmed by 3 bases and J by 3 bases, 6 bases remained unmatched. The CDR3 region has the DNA TGTGCCAGCAGCGCAACCGGGACAGGGCACACTGAAGCTTTCTTT. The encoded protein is CASSATGTGHTEAFF.

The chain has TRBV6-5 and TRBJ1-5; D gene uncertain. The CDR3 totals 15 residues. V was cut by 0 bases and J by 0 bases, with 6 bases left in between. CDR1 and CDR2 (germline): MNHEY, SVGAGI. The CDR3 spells CASSYSKDSNQPQHF. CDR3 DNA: TGTGCCAGCAGTTACTCGAAGGATAGCAATCAGCCCCAGCATTTT.

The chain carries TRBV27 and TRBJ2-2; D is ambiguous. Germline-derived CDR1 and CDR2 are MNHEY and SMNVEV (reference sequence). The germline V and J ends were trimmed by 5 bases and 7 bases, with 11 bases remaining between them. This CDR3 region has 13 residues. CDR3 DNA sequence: TGTGCCAGCAGTATTAATCAGCACGGGGAGCTGTTTTTT. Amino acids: CASSINQHGELFF.

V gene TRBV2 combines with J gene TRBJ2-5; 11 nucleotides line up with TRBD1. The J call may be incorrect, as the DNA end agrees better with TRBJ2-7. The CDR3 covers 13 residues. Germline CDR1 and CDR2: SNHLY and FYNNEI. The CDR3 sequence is CASIGTGGYEQYF. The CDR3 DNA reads TGTGCCAGCATTGGGACAGGGGGCTACGAGCAGTACTTC.